Each of the 22 T cell receptor beta chains below was sequenced from the same sample in a study of CD8+ T cells in alopecia areata. Investigators isolated RNA and reverse transcribed it into cDNA to act as the sequencing template. Libraries were prepared by immunoSEQ multiplex PCR; TCRdb keeps only in-frame clonotypes and omits some of them. The repertoire has around 160,000 clones, approximately 50% of them found once; the top ten carry approximately 7%. Sequenced material: CD4+ T cells sorted from blood. Receptor source: a human donor with alopecia areata.

This clone turned up a few times. The chain has TRBV2 and TRBJ2-3; tentatively, D is TRBD1 or TRBD2 (6 bases each). Trimming shortened V by 6 bases and J by 4 bases, and 14 bases separated the two germline ends. CDR3 length equals 14 residues. Per germline, CDR1 SNHLY and CDR2 FYNNEI. The CDR3 nucleotides read TGTGCCAGCAGGGGCGGGGACATAGCAGATACGCAGTATTTT. As protein: CASRGGDIADTQYF.

This clone appeared a few times. The chain carries TRBV6-5 and TRBJ2-5; TRBD2 matches 10 bases. The V gene end was trimmed by 2 bases and the J gene end by 5 bases; junction bases not matched to a gene: 5. From germline, CDR1 is MNHEY and CDR2 SVGAGI. This CDR3 has 15 residues. The CDR3 spells CASSYQIAGGETQYF. The CDR3, as DNA: TGTGCCAGCAGTTACCAAATAGCGGGAGGCGAGACCCAGTACTTC.

The chain couples TRBV5-1 to TRBJ2-3, with 11 bases that match TRBD1. CDR1 and CDR2 (germline): SGHRS, YFSETQ. Trimming removed 1 base from V and 5 bases from J; junction bases left unmatched: 3. This CDR3 contains 15 residues. Written as DNA, the CDR3 is TGCGCCAGCAGCTTGTTTGGGACAGGGGGAGATACGCAGTATTTT. Its protein product is CASSLFGTGGDTQYF.

The count of this clone is one. This chain uses TRBV6-5 with TRBJ2-5; D gene uncertain. Germline CDR1 reads MNHEY; CDR2 reads SVGAGI. The CDR3 is 13 residues long. V gave up 2 bases and J gave up 0 bases, with 4 bases separating them. DNA for the CDR3: TGTGCCAGCAGTTACGTATACCAAGAGACCCAGTACTTC. Protein: CASSYVYQETQYF.

The V gene is TRBV5-1, the J gene TRBJ2-5, with 9 bases that match TRBD2. This CDR3 has 16 residues. Per the germline V gene, CDR1 is SGHRS and CDR2 is YFSETQ. The J segment lost 1 base and the V segment lost 4 bases, leaving 8 bases of the junction unmatched. The CDR3 protein is CASSPFGGLAQETQYF. CDR3 DNA: TGCGCCAGCAGCCCATTCGGGGGACTAGCCCAAGAGACCCAGTACTTC. The full variable domain, its missing parts supplied by reference TRBV5-1 and TRBJ2-5, is KAGVTQTPRYLIKTRGQQVTLSCSPISGHRSVSWYQQTPGQGLQFLFEYFSETQRNKGNFPGRFSGRQFSNSRSEMNVSTLELGDSALYLCASSPFGGLAQETQYFGPGTRLLVL.

The chain recombines TRBV2 with TRBJ2-4; D is possibly TRBD2 (5 bases). This CDR3 is built from 13 residues. The germline CDR1 and CDR2 sequences are SNHLY and FYNNEI. V was shortened by 8 bases and J by 7 bases, with 15 bases between the two germline ends. The CDR3 DNA reads as TGTGCCAGCGTCCCTTCCCCGGGGAACATTCAGTACTTC. It encodes CASVPSPGNIQYF.

The V gene is TRBV9, the J gene TRBJ1-5; D unclear. The ends were cut back, 1 base at V and 0 bases at J, with 11 bases in the middle. This CDR3 has 16 residues. Germline V gives CDR1 SGDLS, CDR2 YYNGEE. The CDR3 sequence is CASSVFPGNSNQPQHF. CDR3 sequence (DNA): TGTGCCAGCAGCGTATTTCCGGGGAATAGCAATCAGCCCCAGCATTTT.

This clone has just a few counts. The rearrangement links TRBV28 to TRBJ2-3, with 12 bases fitting TRBD1. CDR3 length: 14 amino acids. With 5 bases clipped from V and 12 bases from J, the junction kept 9 bases outside the gene matches. From germline, CDR1 is MDHEN and CDR2 SYDVKM. The CDR3: CASSHGTGGAGQYF. CDR3 DNA: TGTGCCAGCAGTCACGGGACAGGGGGCGCCGGTCAGTATTTT.

This chain connects TRBV4-2 to TRBJ2-2; the D gene is possibly TRBD2 (5 bases). CDR1 is LGHNA, CDR2 YNFKEQ, per germline. V lost 1 base to trimming and J lost 1 base, with 10 bases between them. The CDR3 contains 16 residues. CDR3 residues: CASSQGSGMNTGELFF. The CDR3 DNA sequence: TGTGCCAGCAGCCAAGGCTCCGGGATGAACACCGGGGAGCTGTTTTTT.

Only one count was recorded for this clone. The CDR3 reads CSVEPAASGRGEQFF. As DNA, the CDR3 is TGCAGCGTTGAACCGGCCGCTAGCGGGAGGGGAGAGCAGTTCTTC. The chain combines TRBV29-1 with TRBJ2-1; 12 bases agree with TRBD2. Germline CDR1 is SQVTM and CDR2 is ANQGSEA. The CDR3 is made up of 15 amino acids. V was pared by 2 bases and J by 10 bases, with 9 bases of the junction left unmatched.

The sample holds a few counts of this clone. The CDR3 coding sequence is TGTGCCAGCAGCCCCGACTTCACCTATGGCTACACCTTC. Amino acids: CASSPDFTYGYTF. The chain joins TRBV14 to TRBJ1-2; the D is unclear. The CDR3 runs to 13 residues. The germline CDR1 and CDR2 sequences are SGHDN and FVKESK. The V gene lost 4 bases and the J gene lost 4 bases, with 10 bases spanning the gap. The variable domain in full, with the rest retrieved from reference TRBV14 and TRBJ1-2, is EAGVTQFPSHSVIEKGQTVTLRCDPISGHDNLYWYRRVMGKEIKFLLHFVKESKQDESGMPNNRFLAERTGGTYSTLKVQPAELEDSGVYFCASSPDFTYGYTFGSGTRLTVV.

The J gene is TRBJ2-3, the V gene TRBV27; D is uncertain. CDR3 size: 13 residues. The V gene's germline CDR1 is MNHEY and CDR2 SMNVEV (reference sequence). V was trimmed by 8 bases and J by 6 bases, leaving 15 bases between them. CDR3 protein: CASGSLNEDTQYF. As DNA, the CDR3 is TGTGCCAGCGGAAGCCTCAACGAGGATACGCAGTATTTT.

CDR3 in amino acids: CASSLTGTGGFEQYF. CDR3 sequence (DNA): TGTGCCAGCAGTTTAACCGGGACAGGGGGCTTCGAGCAGTACTTC. The chain recombines TRBV28 with TRBJ2-7, with TRBD1 matching 12 bases. Germline V gene lookup returns CDR1 MDHEN and CDR2 SYDVKM. The V segment lost 2 bases and the J segment 6 bases; nucleotides outside the gene matches: 5. This CDR3 spans 15 amino acids.

Of note for this clone: Other nucleotide sequences in the sample specify the same CDR3. The chain joins TRBV7-9 to TRBJ1-5; D unclear. The germline CDR1 and CDR2 sequences are SEHNR and FQNEAQ (reference sequence). Trimming left V 1 base short and J 7 bases short, with 8 bases between. This CDR3 contains 13 residues. The CDR3 coding sequence is TGTGCCAGCAGCTTAGTTGAGGGCCAGCCCCAGCATTTT. This codes for CASSLVEGQPQHF.

The table lists this clone with a few counts. The chain recombines TRBV28 with TRBJ2-5; TRBD2 matches at 14 bases. Per germline, CDR1 MDHEN and CDR2 SYDVKM. The CDR3 has 18 residues. Trimming removed 5 bases from V and 0 bases from J; junction bases left unmatched: 8. CDR3 amino acids: CASSGRLAGGPYQETQYF. CDR3 nucleotide sequence: TGTGCCAGCAGTGGTCGACTAGCGGGAGGGCCGTACCAAGAGACCCAGTACTTC. Using reference TRBV28 and TRBJ2-5 for the parts outside the CDR3, the full variable domain is DVKVTQSSRYLVKRTGEKVFLECVQDMDHENMFWYRQDPGLGLRLIYFSYDVKMKEKGDIPEGYSVSREKKERFSLILESASTNQTSMYLCASSGRLAGGPYQETQYFGPGTRLLVL.

This chain joins TRBV29-1 and TRBJ2-5, with 8 bases fitting TRBD1. This CDR3 has 13 amino acids. Per germline, CDR1 SQVTM and CDR2 ANQGSEA. J lost 2 bases, V lost 6 bases, and 5 bases had no gene match. The CDR3 DNA reads TGCAGCGTCGGACAGGGTCCACAAGAGACCCAGTACTTC. Its translation is CSVGQGPQETQYF.

This clone was observed many times. This rearrangement joins TRBV7-9 to TRBJ2-1; weak D call: TRBD2 (5 bases). From germline, CDR1 is SEHNR and CDR2 FQNEAQ (reference sequence). Deletions cut 6 bases from V and 13 bases from J, with 16 bases between. The length of the CDR3 is 12 residues. In DNA form, the CDR3 reads TGTGCCAGCAGGTCCCGGGATTTTACTCAGTTCTTC. Translating gives CASRSRDFTQFF.

V usage is TRBV29-1 and J usage is TRBJ2-3; the match to TRBD1 covers 7 bases. The CDR3 totals 15 residues. Germline trimming cut 3 bases from V and 0 bases from J; bases unmatched to any gene: 6. The germline gives CDR1 SQVTM, CDR2 ANQGSEA. The CDR3 is CSVDKGQRSTDTQYF. DNA for the CDR3: TGCAGCGTTGACAAGGGACAGAGGAGCACAGATACGCAGTATTTT.

This clone was seen a handful of times. V usage is TRBV29-1 and J usage is TRBJ1-5; D is perhaps TRBD1 (5 bases). The CDR3 consists of 13 residues. From germline, CDR1 is SQVTM and CDR2 ANQGSEA. V was cut by 4 bases and J by 5 bases, with 12 bases left in between. The CDR3: CSVVAGSHQPQHF. The CDR3 DNA reads TGCAGCGTTGTTGCAGGGTCTCATCAGCCCCAGCATTTT.

The J gene is TRBJ2-5, the V gene TRBV29-1; 7 bases fit TRBD2. V shed 6 bases, J shed 4 bases, and the junction held 8 bases outside the gene matches. CDR1 SQVTM and CDR2 ANQGSEA come from the germline V gene. This CDR3 has 13 residues. Written as DNA, the CDR3 is TGCAGCGTCGGGAGGAAAGGGTCAGAGACCCAGTACTTC. As protein: CSVGRKGSETQYF. Supplemented by reference TRBV29-1 and TRBJ2-5, the full variable domain reads SAVISQKPSRDICQRGTSLTIQCQVDSQVTMMFWYRQQPGQSLTLIATANQGSEATYESGFVIDKFPISRPNLTFSTLTVSNMSPEDSSIYLCSVGRKGSETQYFGPGTRLLVL.

This clone was observed once. The CDR3 DNA reads as TGTGCCTGGAGTACGGGAGAAGCTTTCTTT. Translated, it gives CAWSTGEAFF. V gene TRBV30 combines with J gene TRBJ1-1; D gene ambiguous. The CDR3 contains 10 residues. V was clipped by 2 bases and J by 8 bases, with 6 bases between them. Per the germline V gene, CDR1 is GTSNPN and CDR2 is SVGIG (reference sequence).

The chain has TRBV28 and TRBJ2-7; D gene ambiguous. V was trimmed by 5 bases and J by 2 bases, leaving 7 bases between them. In germline, CDR1 is MDHEN, CDR2 SYDVKM. The CDR3 is 12 amino acids. CDR3 loop: CASSVLAYEQYF. CDR3 nucleotides: TGTGCCAGCAGTGTCCTTGCCTACGAGCAGTACTTC. Full variable domain (missing parts from reference TRBV28 and TRBJ2-7): DVKVTQSSRYLVKRTGEKVFLECVQDMDHENMFWYRQDPGLGLRLIYFSYDVKMKEKGDIPEGYSVSREKKERFSLILESASTNQTSMYLCASSVLAYEQYFGPGTRLTVT.